This TCR beta chain was documented in a study of human T cells and chemical hapten exposure. About the study: 2% DPC applied to a 2 cm by 2 cm arm area sensitized donors.

MiXCR, run by TCRdb on the RACE reads, gives a single entry per CDR3 protein. This table has fewer than 300,000 distinct CDR3 sequences, about 8.1% appearing once. The CDR3 totals 12 residues. Germline assignment: CDR1 LNHDA and CDR2 SQIVND (reference sequence). Trimming removed 10 bases at V and 7 bases at J, with 14 bases between. Time point indicated: pre-sensitization, week 0. Treatment in this sample: therapeutic diphenylcyclopropenone sensitization with weekly scalp DPC. Blood draws came first, before each patch test. From whole blood left unfractionated, total RNA was extracted. The specimen comprised whole blood, sampled in connection with sensitization to the hapten diphenylcyclopropenone (DPC). The chain couples TRBV19 to TRBJ2-1, with a tentative D call TRBD1 (6 bases). This TCR derives from a woman aged 40 to 55 with alopecia areata. Some clones in this sample may be carry-over from other donors' samples. The CDR3 loop is CATADSPNEQFF. CDR3 nucleotides: TGTGCCACCGCGGACAGCCCGAATGAGCAGTTCTTC. The full variable domain, with the rest looked up from reference TRBV19 and TRBJ2-1, is DGGITQSPKYLFRKEGQNVTLSCEQNLNHDAMYWYRQDPGQGLRLIYYSQIVNDFQKGDIAEGYSVSREKKESFPLTVTSAQKNPTAFYLCATADSPNEQFFGPGTRLTVL.